The clone carrying this T cell receptor beta chain was seen only a few times. Its target is not known. The source of the sample is a study of cytomegalovirus exposure and HLA in healthy donors. Findings and caveats of the study: Researchers reported in a later analysis that a missense DCLRE1C variant was tied to TCR beta V- and J-gene trimming.

13 Jbeta primers and 60 Vbeta primers were used for the PCR. Profiling relied on immunoSEQ multiplex PCR, and the TCRdb table lists in-frame clones only, not all of them. The sample lists some 130,000 clones; less than 80% were seen once. CDR3 length: 15 residues. From germline, CDR1 is ENHRY and CDR2 SYGVKD. V dropped 10 bases and J dropped 3 bases, with 19 bases sitting between them. The origin of this receptor is a female donor in good health and CMV-seropositive. The J gene is TRBJ1-3, the V gene TRBV10-3; D unresolved. Sample: PBMCs. The DNA of the CDR3 is TGTGCCACCCAGTCGCAGTCCGACTTTGGAAACACCATATATTTT. Translating it yields CATQSQSDFGNTIYF.